A selection of T cell receptor beta chains follows, all from one sample in a study of cytomegalovirus exposure and HLA in healthy donors. This table comes from immunoSEQ multiplex PCR, and its TCRdb copy is limited to in-frame clones, with some not included. The ten most abundant clones cover 3% to 4% of a sample with about 96,000 clones. The sequenced sample consisted of PBMCs. The receptors originated from a woman aged 25-40 years in good health and CMV-seronegative. CDR3s include the opening cysteine and the closing phenylalanine or tryptophan. D genes are given only for firm matches.

V gene,J gene,D gene,CDR3 DNA,CDR3 protein
TRBV5-1,TRBJ2-3,.,TGCGCCAGCAGCCCGGACAATCACTCGCAGTATTTT,CASSPDNHSQYF
TRBV7-9,TRBJ2-6,.,TGTGCCAGCAGCTTAGATAGCAGGGATGGCGCTGGGGCCAACGTCCTGACTTTC,CASSLDSRDGAGANVLTF
TRBV9,TRBJ1-2,TRBD1,TGTGCCAGCAGCGGGGGACAGGGAAGAAATGGCTACACCTTC,CASSGGQGRNGYTF
TRBV11-2,TRBJ2-7,.,TGTGCCAGCAGCTCCGCCTACGAGCAGTACTTC,CASSSAYEQYF
TRBV5-1,TRBJ1-2,.,TGCGCCAGCAGATTTGGAACTACAGGAGGCTACACCTTC,CASRFGTTGGYTF
TRBV29-1,TRBJ1-1,.,TGCAGCGTTGGTCCAGGCTTGAACACTGAAGCTTTCTTT,CSVGPGLNTEAFF
TRBV28,TRBJ1-4,.,TGTGCCAGCAGTCCCGTTAGTCATGAAAAACTGTTTTTT,CASSPVSHEKLFF
TRBV9,TRBJ2-5,.,TGTGCCAGCAGCGTAGCGGGTCAGTTCGAGACCCAGTACTTC,CASSVAGQFETQYF
TRBV5-1,TRBJ2-5,TRBD2,TGCGCCAGCCAAGAGAGAAGCGGGGTCCAAGAGACCCAGTACTTC,CASQERSGVQETQYF
TRBV7-2,TRBJ1-2,.,TGTGCCAGCAGCTCCTGGCAGGGGTCTTTCGGCTACACCTTC,CASSSWQGSFGYTF
TRBV10-1,TRBJ2-7,.,TGCGCCAGCAGTGAGTCGAGCGGATCCTACGAGCAGTACTTC,CASSESSGSYEQYF
TRBV2,TRBJ2-1,.,TGTGCCAGCAGTGGCCGTGGGGGGGCGGGTGAGCAGTTCTTC,CASSGRGGAGEQFF
TRBV6-5,TRBJ2-5,TRBD1,TGTGCCAGCAGTTACGCCAGGGGGCGCATCGAGACCCAGTACTTC,CASSYARGRIETQYF
TRBV5-6,TRBJ2-7,TRBD2,TGTGCCAGCAGCCGAGGGAGGGTCTCCTACGAGCAGTACTTC,CASSRGRVSYEQYF
TRBV5-1,TRBJ2-7,.,TGCGCCAGCAGCTTGGCCCAGGGGCACTCCTACGAGCAGTACTTC,CASSLAQGHSYEQYF
TRBV28,TRBJ1-2,.,TGTGCCAGCAGACCGGGTCCCTATGGCTACACCTTC,CASRPGPYGYTF
TRBV4-1,TRBJ1-1,TRBD1,TGCGCCAGCAGCCAAGTCCGGGACAGGCGGAACACTGAAGCTTTCTTT,CASSQVRDRRNTEAFF
TRBV27,TRBJ1-1,.,TGTGCCAGCAGACATATGAACACTGAAGCTTTCTTT,CASRHMNTEAFF
TRBV4-1,TRBJ2-7,TRBD1,TGCGCCAGCAGCCAAGGGGACAGGAGCTCCTACGAGCAGTACTTC,CASSQGDRSSYEQYF
TRBV6-6,TRBJ1-1,TRBD1,TGTGCCATCAGTGACAGGGACGGGACCACTGAAGCTTTCTTT,CAISDRDGTTEAFF
TRBV5-4,TRBJ1-2,TRBD1,TGTGCCAGCAGCTTGCCCCGGGACAGGGGGGATGCGAATGGCTACACCTTC,CASSLPRDRGDANGYTF
TRBV5-1,TRBJ2-3,.,TGCGCCAGCAGCTTGGGGGGACATGAAGATACGCAGTATTTT,CASSLGGHEDTQYF
TRBV19,TRBJ2-7,.,TGTGCCAGTAGTCCCCGAATCAGGGTCCACGAGCAGTACTTC,CASSPRIRVHEQYF
TRBV18,TRBJ1-6,.,TGTGCCAGCTCACCCCCTCGAACAGGTCTTAATTCACCCCTCCACTTT,CASSPPRTGLNSPLHF
TRBV7-9,TRBJ1-2,.,TGTGCCAGCAGCTCCCCGACGGGAGCGCTCCCTAACTATGGCTACACCTTC,CASSSPTGALPNYGYTF
TRBV7-3,TRBJ2-1,TRBD2,TGTGCCAGCAGCCTGCTAGCGGGGACCTACAATGAGCAGTTCTTC,CASSLLAGTYNEQFF
TRBV10-3,TRBJ1-4,TRBD1,TGTGCCACCTGGGACAGGGCCGATGGGGATGAAAAACTGTTTTTT,CATWDRADGDEKLFF
TRBV14,TRBJ2-1,TRBD2,TGTGCCAGCAGCCAAGGATCGGGACTAGCGGACAATGAGCAGTTCTTC,CASSQGSGLADNEQFF
TRBV11-2,TRBJ2-1,.,TGTGCCAGCAACCAGTACAATGAGCAGTTCTTC,CASNQYNEQFF
TRBV30,TRBJ1-3,.,TGTGCCTGGAGTGTACTGACAGCTGGAAACACCATATATTTT,CAWSVLTAGNTIYF
TRBV7-2,TRBJ2-7,.,TGTGCCAGCAGCCCAGGGTACGAGCAGTACTTC,CASSPGYEQYF
TRBV9,TRBJ1-2,.,TGTGCCAGCAGCGTAGCTACTCGGGGGGCCACTAACTATGGCTACACCTTC,CASSVATRGATNYGYTF
TRBV11-2,TRBJ1-4,.,TGTGCCAGCAGCTCTCAGGGGAAAGGCCGTGAAAAACTGTTTTTT,CASSSQGKGREKLFF
TRBV11-3,TRBJ2-1,TRBD1,TGTGCCAGCAGCTTATACAACAGGGGGTATTACAATGAGCAGTTCTTC,CASSLYNRGYYNEQFF
TRBV11-2,TRBJ2-1,.,TGTGCCAGCAGCTTAGACCGACAGCTGAATGAGCAGTTCTTC,CASSLDRQLNEQFF
TRBV28,TRBJ1-5,.,TGTGCCAGCAGTTTATATGCCGTCGGGGGGATCTCTAGCAATCAGCCCCAGCATTTT,CASSLYAVGGISSNQPQHF
TRBV19,TRBJ2-3,.,TGTGCCAGTAGTATCCGATCCAGGGCTGGCACAGATACGCAGTATTTT,CASSIRSRAGTDTQYF
TRBV28,TRBJ2-7,TRBD2,TGTGCCAGCAGTTCCTCCGTAGCGGGAGAAGAAGAGTACGAGCAGTACTTC,CASSSSVAGEEEYEQYF
TRBV6-6,TRBJ2-2,.,TGTGCCAGCAGTTACCGAGGTGCCGGGGAGCTGTTTTTT,CASSYRGAGELFF
TRBV28,TRBJ1-1,.,TGTGCCAGCAGTTTGGTCAGGGGCACTGAAGCTTTCTTT,CASSLVRGTEAFF
TRBV6-1,TRBJ2-1,TRBD1,TGTGCCAGCAGTGAATTGGGGACAGGGGACTACAATGAGCAGTTCTTC,CASSELGTGDYNEQFF
TRBV15,TRBJ2-7,.,TGTGCCACCAGCAGAGACCAGGGTATCTACGAGCAGTACTTC,CATSRDQGIYEQYF
TRBV2,TRBJ2-3,.,TGTGCCAGCAGGTACACTTCATACAGGACAGATACGCAGTATTTT,CASRYTSYRTDTQYF
TRBV9,TRBJ1-2,.,TGTGCCAGCAGCGTAGAGGGGCGGTATGGCTACACCTTC,CASSVEGRYGYTF
TRBV7-2,TRBJ2-3,TRBD2,TGTGCCAGCAGATCAGGGGGGGGACTAGCGGGAAAGGATACGCAGTATTTT,CASRSGGGLAGKDTQYF
TRBV28,TRBJ2-5,TRBD1,TGTGCCAGCAGAACCGGGACAGGGGGAACCGAGGAGACCCAGTACTTC,CASRTGTGGTEETQYF
TRBV11-2,TRBJ2-7,TRBD2,TGTGCCAGCAGCTTAGGGCTGACTAGCGGGAGCCACGAGCAGTACTTC,CASSLGLTSGSHEQYF
TRBV6-5,TRBJ2-7,TRBD1,TGTGCCAGCAGATATCGACAGGGCTACGAGCAGTACTTC,CASRYRQGYEQYF
TRBV5-1,TRBJ2-7,TRBD2,TGCGCCAGCAGCCCGGGGACTAGCCTTCTCTACGAGCAGTACTTC,CASSPGTSLLYEQYF
TRBV13,TRBJ2-7,.,TGTGCCAGCACCCTCAGCGGGTTCTCCTACGAGCAGTACTTC,CASTLSGFSYEQYF
TRBV5-8,TRBJ2-5,.,TGTGCCAGCAGCTGGACTGACGGAGAAGGACTCCAAGAGACCCAGTACTTC,CASSWTDGEGLQETQYF
TRBV5-5,TRBJ1-1,.,TGTGCCAGCAGCGGGAACCGGGACTCCACTGAAGCTTTCTTT,CASSGNRDSTEAFF
TRBV18,TRBJ2-6,TRBD1,TGTGCCAGCTCCCAGCAGCAGGGGGCTACTTCTGGGGCCAACGTCCTGACTTTC,CASSQQQGATSGANVLTF
TRBV29-1,TRBJ2-1,TRBD2,TGCAGCGTTGCCACGACTAGCGGCCTCTACAATGAGCAGTTCTTC,CSVATTSGLYNEQFF
TRBV2,TRBJ1-5,.,TGTGCCAGCAGTGAATGGGATTTGGGGAGTTTATCACATCAGCCCCAGCATTTT,CASSEWDLGSLSHQPQHF
TRBV4-1,TRBJ1-4,.,TGCGCCAGCAGCCTCCCTCAGGAAAAACTGTTTTTT,CASSLPQEKLFF
TRBV19,TRBJ2-4,.,TGTGCCGCCAGCCTTCAGGGGGGATCCAAAAACATTCAGTACTTC,CAASLQGGSKNIQYF